This record concerns one T cell receptor (beta chain) sequence. Its antigen remains undetermined. Per-base quality was not reported, and no clone a single base away is much larger than it. This entry belongs to a study of T cell responses to AZD1222 COVID-19 vaccine (dated by TCRdb to the early 2020s). Turning to the overall study: TCR sequencing covered fewer than 250 trial participants: 207 given two doses of AZD1222 and around 25 given two doses of MenACWY control vaccine. Enrollment into the trials was organized by age into subgroups of 18-55, 56-69 and 70-plus years, and those subgroups contained approximately 160, 26 and 62 TCR-sequenced participants, respectively. Findings and caveats that apply to the study as a whole: The 56-69-year group was small, and its depth increase did not reach significance, likely because of low power. Conclusions about previously exposed vaccinees are limited, since just six AZD1222 recipients were seropositive for SARS-CoV-2 at baseline. A significant rise in spike-specific TCR breadth and depth was observed after two AZD1222 doses relative to day 0 and relative to MenACWY recipients. Vaccine-associated CD4 TCRs spanned the whole spike protein, with dominant responses in regions 160-218 and 743-854. Because no samples from the day 14 peak response were available, repertoires could be characterized only after the peak T cell response. Participants were mostly white British, with more females than males. The authors suggested clonal diversity may have been underestimated. Epitopes outside the regions mutated in the B.1.351 and B.1.1.7 variants were reportedly recognized by nearly half of the unique spike-specific TCRs.

At the junction V is shortened by 0 bases and J by 4 bases, with 15 bases in between. As encoded in the germline V gene, CDR1 is LGHNA while CDR2 is YNFKEQ. Spanning cysteine to phenylalanine, the CDR3 consists of 16 amino acids. The retained sequence is limited to the CDR3, 48 bases, with the frame set at the first base. The label giving this sample's time point can be read as: about 28 days (+/-7) after the second vaccine dose. Because spike-specific TCR depth and breadth did not differ between the two schedules, AZD1222 recipients who got a second dose at roughly 4 weeks were pooled with those who got a second dose at roughly 12 weeks. Samples from vaccinated people were obtained from the UK trials COV001 and COV002, which included a single-blind randomized controlled phase 2/3 trial of AZD1222 (ChAdOx1 nCoV-19) in healthy adults. For TCRbeta chain sequencing, PBMC samples were collected from trial participants at day 0 and at day 28 after the second dose.

The CDR3 regions of human TCRbeta chains were analyzed by immunosequencing. As for the original processing: Repertoire TCRs were checked for matches against a reference library of SARS-CoV-2-specific TCRs that had been generated using the MIRA antigen-specificity platform. Breadth was defined as the fraction of unique TCRs that were SARS-CoV-2-associated. Depth was defined as the fraction of total T cells that were SARS-CoV-2-associated. Using the MIRA data, every spike-specific TCR was mapped to the spike region that the TCR reacted to and assigned to either a CD4 or a CD8 class. Log10-transformed breadth and depth values were compared by one-way ANOVA with Sidak's multiple comparisons tests. This is the immuneACCESS table as TCRdb keeps it, with only in-frame sequences that have V and J called. A part of the clones is gone; compared with another copy, unresolved V genes explain less than half, and the rest is unexplained. V, J and clone size derive from that table, while D and trimming were established from the DNA sequence. The sample profile shows 120,000 or so clones; more than 75% of them were found once. Together, the top ten hold about 4% of the sample.

Material: peripheral blood, obtained 28 days after the second AZD1222 dose. The sequence was obtained from an adult who received the AZD1222 COVID-19 vaccine. The chain uses TRBV4-2 and TRBJ1-1, and perhaps TRBD1 as D gene, on 6 matching bases. In nucleotide form, the sequence is TGTGCCAGCAGCCAAGATCCAGGGGAGGGGTCCACTGAAGCTTTCTTT. Its coded protein is CASSQDPGEGSTEAFF.